Shown below are 9 T cell receptor beta chains from a single sample sequenced in a study of yellow fever vaccine responses in identical twins. Each CDR3 protein is one row after TCRdb ran MiXCR on the RT-PCR reads. Of fewer than 6,000 distinct CDR3 sequences in the sample, 60% to 70% are singletons; the top ten hold under 4.5%. Sample: T cells from blood (PBMCs), unsorted or a sorted subset (not recorded which), taken before or after yellow fever vaccination (not recorded which). The receptors stem from a woman between 18 and 29 years old who received the yellow fever vaccine.

The gene calls are TRBV6-1 and TRBJ1-1; D is unresolved. The length of the CDR3 is 15 residues. The germline CDR1 and CDR2 sequences are MNHNS and SASEGT. The germline V and J ends were trimmed by 5 bases and 1 base, with 14 bases remaining between them. The DNA for the CDR3 is TGTGCCAGCAGTAAATGGAGAGCAGAGAACACTGAAGCTTTCTTT. Its protein product is CASSKWRAENTEAFF.

This clonotype was seen a few times. The chain is built from TRBV18 and TRBJ2-1, with 9 bases matching TRBD1. V lost 3 bases to trimming and J lost 7 bases; unmatched junction nucleotides: 4. The CDR3 has 14 amino acids. Germline loops: CDR1 KGHSH, CDR2 LQKENI. The CDR3 here is CASSPDRGWNEQFF. Here the CDR3 DNA reads TGTGCCAGCTCACCGGACAGGGGCTGGAATGAGCAGTTCTTC.

This clonotype is categorized as large. The chain has TRBV4-3 and TRBJ2-1; the match to TRBD2 covers 7 bases. The CDR3 has 16 residues. CDR1 and CDR2 (germline): LGHNA, YSLEER. V lost 0 bases, J lost 2 bases, and 4 bases stayed unmatched. This CDR3 reads CASSQESGETYNEQFF. The CDR3 DNA sequence: TGCGCCAGCAGCCAAGAAAGCGGGGAAACCTACAATGAGCAGTTCTTC.

This clonotype was seen a few times. The chain combines TRBV29-1 with TRBJ2-3; D ambiguous. V was trimmed by 6 bases and J by 6 bases, leaving 1 base between them. CDR1 SQVTM and CDR2 ANQGSEA come from the germline V gene. The CDR3 loop spans 8 amino acids. CDR3: CSVDTQYF. The CDR3 bases are TGCAGCGTCGATACGCAGTATTTT.

The V and J genes are TRBV7-2 and TRBJ1-1; D not certain. V lost 1 base and J lost 1, with 10 bases in between. Germline loops: CDR1 SGHTA, CDR2 FQGNSA. CDR3 size: 15 residues. CDR3: CASSLDPRENTEAFF. CDR3 nucleotides: TGTGCCAGCAGCTTAGATCCGAGGGAGAACACTGAAGCTTTCTTT.

This chain connects TRBV10-3 to TRBJ2-1; 8 positions agree with TRBD2. Looked up from germline, CDR1 is ENHRY and CDR2 is SYGVKD. There are 17 residues in the CDR3. V lost 4 bases and J lost 3; bases outside the gene matches: 11. The CDR3 is CAISATLGRGDYNEQFF. The DNA of the CDR3 is TGTGCCATCAGTGCGACTCTCGGGCGGGGGGACTACAATGAGCAGTTCTTC.

J is TRBJ1-1 and V is TRBV29-1; perhaps TRBD1 as D (5 bases). The CDR3 consists of 14 residues. The germline V gene has CDR1 SQVTM and CDR2 ANQGSEA. V shed 6 bases and J shed 1 base, with 15 bases lying between them. CDR3 DNA: TGCAGCGTCTTCTGGGGGAGTGGGAACACTGAAGCTTTCTTT. This encodes CSVFWGSGNTEAFF.

The chain recombines TRBV5-6 with TRBJ2-3, with D possibly being TRBD1 (5 bases). The CDR3 is 14 amino acids. Per the germline V gene, CDR1 is SGHDT and CDR2 is YYEEEE. The ends were cut back, 0 bases at V and 6 bases at J, with 11 bases in the middle. The CDR3 region has the DNA TGTGCCAGCAGCTTGGGGACAAATTACGATACGCAGTATTTT. It yields the protein CASSLGTNYDTQYF. Full variable domain (outside the CDR3, taken from reference TRBV5-6 and TRBJ2-3): DAGVTQSPTHLIKTRGQQVTLRCSPKSGHDTVSWYQQALGQGPQFIFQYYEEEERQRGNFPDRFSGHQFPNYSSELNVNALLLGDSALYLCASSLGTNYDTQYFGPGTRLTVL.

This rearrangement joins TRBV4-1 to TRBJ1-1, with TRBD1 as a possible D gene (5 bases). Germline CDR1 is MGHRA and CDR2 is YSYEKL. The CDR3 is 14 amino acids. V lost 4 bases and J lost 1, with 10 bases in between. CDR3 nucleotides: TGCGCCAGCAGCCCCCGACAGACGAACACTGAAGCTTTCTTT. This codes for CASSPRQTNTEAFF.